The 25 T cell receptor beta chains given below trace back to one sample, sequenced in a study of T cell responses to AZD1222 COVID-19 vaccine. TCRdb keeps only in-frame clones here, not all; method: immunoSEQ multiplex PCR. Among roughly 54,000 clones listed, 70% to 90% were seen once. The source was peripheral blood, collected 28 days after the second AZD1222 dose. These receptors were collected from an adult who received the AZD1222 COVID-19 vaccine.

The chain links TRBV29-1 to TRBJ1-1; TRBD1 aligns across 8 bases. The V gene end was trimmed by 7 bases and the J gene end by 0 bases; junction bases not matched to a gene: 7. The CDR3 consists of 14 residues. CDR1 and CDR2 from the germline V gene are SQVTM and ANQGSEA. CDR3 nucleotide sequence: TGCAGCGCAAACACAGGGGGATTGAACACTGAAGCTTTCTTT. Translating it yields CSANTGGLNTEAFF.

The rearrangement uses TRBV9 and TRBJ2-1, with D possibly being TRBD1 (6 bases). Between the trimmed V and J ends, which lost 4 bases and 8 bases, there was a span of 13 bases. The CDR3 totals 13 residues. CDR1 SGDLS and CDR2 YYNGEE come from the germline V gene. CDR3 residues: CASSPGTPYEQFF. CDR3 in DNA: TGTGCCAGCAGCCCAGGGACACCCTATGAGCAGTTCTTC.

This clone was observed a handful of times. The chain joins TRBV13 to TRBJ1-2; the D is unclear. V was clipped by 7 bases and J by 8 bases, with 20 bases between them. Germline V CDR1 and CDR2: PRHDT, FYEKMQ (reference sequence). The CDR3 contains 14 residues. Here the CDR3 reads CASTTGPSGGGYTF. In DNA, the CDR3 is TGTGCCAGCACCACCGGGCCCTCCGGCGGGGGCTACACCTTC.

The chain has TRBV18 and TRBJ2-5; 9 bases align to TRBD1. The CDR3 sequence is 15 residues long. With V trimmed by 2 bases and J by 5 bases, 6 bases remained unmatched. Germline CDR1 reads KGHSH; CDR2 reads LQKENI. CDR3 loop: CASSPSQGAYETQYF. CDR3 in DNA: TGTGCCAGCTCACCATCACAGGGGGCTTATGAGACCCAGTACTTC.

The chain links TRBV11-3 to TRBJ2-3; no definite D call. This CDR3 contains 15 residues. Germline values: CDR1 SGHNT, CDR2 YENEEA. Trimming shortened V by 1 base and J by 1 base, and 9 bases separated the two germline ends. The CDR3, as DNA: TGTGCCAGCAGCTTAGGGGAATTAGGCACAGATACGCAGTATTTT. Protein product: CASSLGELGTDTQYF.

The rearrangement joins TRBV11-2 to TRBJ2-3; TRBD2 might be the D (5 bases). Germline CDR1 is SGHAT and CDR2 is FQNNGV. V was trimmed by 5 bases and J by 3 bases, leaving 12 bases between them. The CDR3 loop spans 14 amino acids. The CDR3 region has the DNA TGTGCCAGCAGCCCCCGGGGTGGGACAGATACGCAGTATTTT. This encodes CASSPRGGTDTQYF.

The J gene is TRBJ2-1, the V gene TRBV28; D perhaps matches TRBD2 (5 bases). Trimming cost V 3 bases and J 3 bases, with 6 bases left between them. From germline, CDR1 is MDHEN and CDR2 SYDVKM. The length of the CDR3 is 13 residues. CDR3 in amino acids: CASSFGNYNEQFF. For the CDR3, the DNA is TGTGCCAGCAGTTTCGGGAACTACAATGAGCAGTTCTTC.

This rearrangement joins TRBV19 to TRBJ2-1; 8 bases match TRBD2. CDR1 is LNHDA and CDR2 is SQIVND in the germline V gene (reference sequence). The CDR3 spans 16 residues. V shed 9 bases, J shed 6 bases, and the junction held 16 bases outside the gene matches. The CDR3 loop reads CASRLSRSGSRNEQFF. Written as DNA, the CDR3 is TGTGCCAGCCGACTCAGCAGGAGCGGGAGTCGCAATGAGCAGTTCTTC.

The rearrangement joins TRBV7-2 to TRBJ2-7; D gene unclear. The CDR3 has 13 amino acids. Germline-derived CDR1 and CDR2 are SGHTA and FQGNSA. Trimming left V 4 bases short and J 3 bases short, with 10 bases between. CDR3 loop: CASSSFLSYEQYF. CDR3 DNA: TGTGCCAGCAGCTCTTTCCTGAGCTACGAGCAGTACTTC.

The chain combines TRBV7-8 with TRBJ1-6; D is perhaps TRBD1 (5 bases). The CDR3 totals 14 residues. Germline V gives CDR1 SGHVS, CDR2 FQNEAQ. V was cut by 1 base and J by 10 bases, with 11 bases left in between. CDR3 sequence reads: CASSLDRGNSPLHF. As DNA, the CDR3 is TGTGCCAGCAGCTTAGATCGGGGGAACTCACCCCTCCACTTT.

This clone occurred a few times. CDR3: CASSSRQGNSPLHF. The CDR3 nucleotides read TGTGCCAGCAGCTCCCGACAGGGTAATTCACCCCTCCACTTT. The chain combines TRBV11-3 with TRBJ1-6; 7 nucleotides line up with TRBD1. The CDR3 contains 14 residues. With V trimmed by 4 bases and J by 6 bases, 3 bases remained unmatched. Per germline, CDR1 SGHNT and CDR2 YENEEA.

This clone was picked up a small number of times. The gene calls are TRBV21-1 and TRBJ2-7. TRBV21-1 is a recognized pseudogene. The CDR3 is 16 residues long. Here the CDR3 reads CASSKDGVPSSYEQYF. The CDR3 coding sequence is TGTGCCAGCAGCAAAGATGGGGTTCCAAGCTCCTACGAGCAGTACTTC.

By share, this clone counts as medium-sized. The rearrangement links TRBV9 to TRBJ1-1; D uncertain. This CDR3 comprises 15 residues. Germline V gives CDR1 SGDLS, CDR2 YYNGEE. V shed 4 bases and J shed 4 bases, with 17 bases lying between them. In DNA, the CDR3 is TGTGCCAGCAGCCTCAGTTATAGGGAGGGCACTGAAGCTTTCTTT. It translates to CASSLSYREGTEAFF. Combining the CDR3 with reference TRBV9 and TRBJ1-1 gives the whole variable domain DSGVTQTPKHLITATGQRVTLRCSPRSGDLSVYWYQQSLDQGLQFLIQYYNGEERAKGNILERFSAQQFPDLHSELNLSSLELGDSALYFCASSLSYREGTEAFFGQGTRLTVV.

This rearrangement joins TRBV7-9 to TRBJ2-2; either TRBD1 or TRBD2 may supply D (5 bases each). The germline CDR1 and CDR2 sequences are SEHNR and FQNEAQ (reference sequence). This CDR3 is 15 amino acids long. The V and J ends lost 3 bases and 7 bases respectively, with 15 bases between them. CDR3 sequence (DNA): TGTGCCAGCAGCTTTACGTCCGGGGCCATCGGGGAGCTGTTTTTT. It is translated as CASSFTSGAIGELFF.

The chain carries TRBV7-2 and TRBJ2-7; tentatively, D is TRBD2 (6 bases). This CDR3 comprises 15 residues. Per germline, CDR1 SGHTA and CDR2 FQGNSA. Trimming took off 1 base at V and 2 bases at J, with 12 bases between the two ends. The CDR3 region has the DNA TGTGCCAGCAGCTTAGAACTAGCAGAAACCTACGAGCAGTACTTC. It is translated as CASSLELAETYEQYF.

This clone was recorded only once. V usage is TRBV11-2 and J usage is TRBJ2-5; D not resolved. V was clipped by 5 bases and J by 3 bases, with 7 bases between them. CDR3 size: 12 residues. From germline, CDR1 is SGHAT and CDR2 FQNNGV. Here the CDR3 reads CASSRFEETQYF. DNA of the CDR3: TGTGCCAGCAGCCGGTTTGAAGAGACCCAGTACTTC.

This chain connects TRBV18 to TRBJ1-6; no clear D gene. This CDR3 is built from 13 residues. Trimming shortened V by 4 bases and J by 9 bases, and 10 bases separated the two germline ends. Germline-derived CDR1 and CDR2 are KGHSH and LQKENI. CDR3 in DNA: TGTGCCAGCTCACTAGGAGGCGCTTCACCCCTCCACTTT. Translation gives CASSLGGASPLHF.

The chain has TRBV4-1 and TRBJ1-3; D is unresolved. Germline V gene sequence: CDR1 MGHRA, CDR2 YSYEKL. This CDR3 is 16 amino acids long. V was cut by 1 base and J by 2 bases, with 12 bases left in between. The DNA for the CDR3 is TGCGCCAGCAGCCAAGTCGGCCCGCTGGCTGGAAACACCATATATTTT. Protein sequence: CASSQVGPLAGNTIYF.

The CDR3 loop reads CASSTPQASGSSYNEQFF. DNA for the CDR3: TGTGCCAGCAGCACCCCTCAGGCTAGCGGGTCCTCCTACAATGAGCAGTTCTTC. The rearrangement joins TRBV7-9 to TRBJ2-1; TRBD2 aligns across 8 bases. The J segment lost 0 bases and the V segment lost 5 bases, leaving 12 bases of the junction unmatched. There are 18 residues in the CDR3. Germline V lookup: CDR1 SEHNR, CDR2 FQNEAQ (reference sequence).

The rearrangement joins TRBV5-1 to TRBJ2-7; D gene unclear. The V end lost 4 bases, the J end lost 3 bases, and 20 bases lay between the germline ends. This CDR3 contains 16 residues. The V gene's germline CDR1 is SGHRS and CDR2 YFSETQ. CDR3 bases: TGCGCCAGCAGCCTCGTGGACGGCAGAAACATCTACGAGCAGTACTTC. Residues: CASSLVDGRNIYEQYF.

The CDR3 region has the DNA TGTGCCAGCAGCCAAGCAGTCTCAGGGGGCTACTATGGCTACACCTTC. It codes for CASSQAVSGGYYGYTF. The gene calls are TRBV3-1 (or the pseudogene TRBV3-2) and TRBJ1-2; 8 bases agree with TRBD1. This CDR3 contains 16 residues. The germline V gene encodes CDR1 LGHDT and CDR2 YNNKEL (reference sequence). V lost 1 base and J lost 3; bases outside the gene matches: 7.

By sample share, this clone is medium-sized. This sequence joins TRBV7-9 and TRBJ1-1, with a weak D call TRBD1 (5 bases). Germline CDR1 and CDR2: SEHNR and FQNEAQ (reference sequence). The CDR3 consists of 15 residues. V was clipped by 1 base and J by 2 bases, with 11 bases between them. CDR3 protein: CASSLELGLNTEAFF. CDR3 DNA: TGTGCCAGCAGCTTAGAGCTGGGGCTCAACACTGAAGCTTTCTTT.

The genes are TRBV7-3 and TRBJ2-1; possibly TRBD1 for D (6 bases). The CDR3 is 15 residues long. The germline V gene has CDR1 SGHTA and CDR2 FQGTGA. The ends were cut back, 5 bases at V and 7 bases at J, with 18 bases in the middle. CDR3: CASSPGASTGNEQFF. The CDR3 DNA follows: TGTGCCAGCAGCCCCGGGGCTAGCACAGGGAATGAGCAGTTCTTC.

This clone was counted only a few times. The chain uses TRBV13 and TRBJ2-1; D may be TRBD1 (5 bases). Trimming pared 5 bases from V and 4 bases from J, leaving 15 bases between. Germline loops: CDR1 PRHDT, CDR2 FYEKMQ (reference sequence). This CDR3 is 15 amino acids long. The CDR3 loop is CASSPYRKLYNEQFF. The CDR3, as DNA: TGTGCCAGCAGCCCATACAGGAAGTTATACAATGAGCAGTTCTTC.

The chain recombines TRBV5-1 with TRBJ2-7; TRBD2 aligns across 9 bases. From germline, CDR1 is SGHRS and CDR2 YFSETQ. The V and J ends lost 0 bases and 4 bases, in that order; junction bases with no gene match: 11. CDR3 length: 17 amino acids. The CDR3 region has the DNA TGCGCCAGCAGCTTGGGAGCTAGCGGGAACCTTCGTTACGAGCAGTACTTC. Translation gives CASSLGASGNLRYEQYF.